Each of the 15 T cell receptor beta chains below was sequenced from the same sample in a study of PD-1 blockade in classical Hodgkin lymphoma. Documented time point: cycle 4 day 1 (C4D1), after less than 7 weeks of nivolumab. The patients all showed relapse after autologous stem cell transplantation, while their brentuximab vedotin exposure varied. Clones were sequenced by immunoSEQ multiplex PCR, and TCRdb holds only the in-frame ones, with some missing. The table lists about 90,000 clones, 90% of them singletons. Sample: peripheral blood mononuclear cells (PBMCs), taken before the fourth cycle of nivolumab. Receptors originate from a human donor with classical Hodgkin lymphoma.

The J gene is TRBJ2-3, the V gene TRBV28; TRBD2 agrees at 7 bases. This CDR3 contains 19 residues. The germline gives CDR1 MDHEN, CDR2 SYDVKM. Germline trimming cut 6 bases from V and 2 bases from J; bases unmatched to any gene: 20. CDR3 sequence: CASSTIAWSGEALTDTQYF. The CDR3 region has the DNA TGTGCCAGCAGCACCATCGCCTGGAGCGGGGAGGCCCTCACAGATACGCAGTATTTT.

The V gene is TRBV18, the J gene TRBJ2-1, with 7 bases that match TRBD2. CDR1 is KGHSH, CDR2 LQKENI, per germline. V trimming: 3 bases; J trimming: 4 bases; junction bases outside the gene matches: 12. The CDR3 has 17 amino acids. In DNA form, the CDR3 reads TGTGCCAGCTCACCCGCTGGCGGGGGTCCTCGGTACAATGAGCAGTTCTTC. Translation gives CASSPAGGGPRYNEQFF.

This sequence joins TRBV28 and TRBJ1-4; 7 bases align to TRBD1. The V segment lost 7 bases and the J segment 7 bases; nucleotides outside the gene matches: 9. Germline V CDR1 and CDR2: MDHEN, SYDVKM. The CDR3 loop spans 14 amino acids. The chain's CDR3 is CASKPTGHGEKLFF. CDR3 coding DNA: TGTGCCAGCAAACCGACAGGGCATGGTGAAAAACTGTTTTTT. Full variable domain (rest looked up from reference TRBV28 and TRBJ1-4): DVKVTQSSRYLVKRTGEKVFLECVQDMDHENMFWYRQDPGLGLRLIYFSYDVKMKEKGDIPEGYSVSREKKERFSLILESASTNQTSMYLCASKPTGHGEKLFFGSGTQLSVL.

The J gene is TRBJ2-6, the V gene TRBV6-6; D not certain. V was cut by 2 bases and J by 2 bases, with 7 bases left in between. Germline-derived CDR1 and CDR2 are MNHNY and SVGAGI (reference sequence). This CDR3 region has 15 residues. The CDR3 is CASSYAGAGANVLTF. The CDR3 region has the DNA TGTGCCAGCAGTTACGCTGGGGCTGGGGCCAACGTCCTGACTTTC.

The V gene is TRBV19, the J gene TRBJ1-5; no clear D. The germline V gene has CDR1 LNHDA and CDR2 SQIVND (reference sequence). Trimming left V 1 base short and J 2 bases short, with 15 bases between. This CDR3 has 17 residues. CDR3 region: CASSIAKVFVGNQPQHF. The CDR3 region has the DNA TGTGCCAGTAGTATAGCAAAGGTCTTCGTGGGCAATCAGCCCCAGCATTTT. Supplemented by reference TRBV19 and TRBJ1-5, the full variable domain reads DGGITQSPKYLFRKEGQNVTLSCEQNLNHDAMYWYRQDPGQGLRLIYYSQIVNDFQKGDIAEGYSVSREKKESFPLTVTSAQKNPTAFYLCASSIAKVFVGNQPQHFGDGTRLSIL.

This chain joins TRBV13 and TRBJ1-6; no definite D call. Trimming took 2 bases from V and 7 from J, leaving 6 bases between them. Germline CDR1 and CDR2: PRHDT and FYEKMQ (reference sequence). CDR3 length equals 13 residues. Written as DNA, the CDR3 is TGTGCCAGCAGCTTATTTCTGAATTCACCCCTCCACTTT. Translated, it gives CASSLFLNSPLHF.

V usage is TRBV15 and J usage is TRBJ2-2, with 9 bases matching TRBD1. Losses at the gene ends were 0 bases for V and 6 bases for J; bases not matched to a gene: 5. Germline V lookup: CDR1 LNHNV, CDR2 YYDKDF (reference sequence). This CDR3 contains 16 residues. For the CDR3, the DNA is TGTGCCACCAGCAGAGAGGTCGGGACAGGGTCCGGGGAGCTGTTTTTT. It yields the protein CATSREVGTGSGELFF.

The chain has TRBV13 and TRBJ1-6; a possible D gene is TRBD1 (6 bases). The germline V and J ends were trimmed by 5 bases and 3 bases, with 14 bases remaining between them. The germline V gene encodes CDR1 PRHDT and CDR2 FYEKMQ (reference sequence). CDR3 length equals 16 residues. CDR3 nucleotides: TGTGCCAGCAGCCTCTCGACAGGAAACTATAATTCACCCCTCCACTTT. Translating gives CASSLSTGNYNSPLHF.

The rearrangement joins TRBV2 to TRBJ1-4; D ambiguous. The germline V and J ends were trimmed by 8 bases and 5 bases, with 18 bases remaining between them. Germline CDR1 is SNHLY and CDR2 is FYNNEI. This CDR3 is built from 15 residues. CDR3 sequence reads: CASGPGPGRNEKLFF. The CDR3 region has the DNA TGTGCCAGCGGCCCCGGGCCGGGAAGGAATGAAAAACTGTTTTTT.

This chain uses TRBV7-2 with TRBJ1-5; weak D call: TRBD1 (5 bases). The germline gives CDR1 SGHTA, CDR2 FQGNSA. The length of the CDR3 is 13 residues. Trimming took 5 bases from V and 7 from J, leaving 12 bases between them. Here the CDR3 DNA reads TGTGCCAGCAGCCAGTCAGGGATACAGCCCCAGCATTTT. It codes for CASSQSGIQPQHF. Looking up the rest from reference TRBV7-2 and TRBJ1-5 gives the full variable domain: GAGVSQSPSNKVTEKGKDVELRCDPISGHTALYWYRQSLGQGLEFLIYFQGNSAPDKSGLPSDRFSAERTGGSVSTLTIQRTQQEDSAVYLCASSQSGIQPQHFGDGTRLSIL.

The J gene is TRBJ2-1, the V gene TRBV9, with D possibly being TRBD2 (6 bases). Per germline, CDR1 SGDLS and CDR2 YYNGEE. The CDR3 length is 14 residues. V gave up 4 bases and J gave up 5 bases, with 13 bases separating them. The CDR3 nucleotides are TGTGCCAGCAGCCCCGGACTAATTGACAATGAGCAGTTCTTC. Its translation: CASSPGLIDNEQFF.

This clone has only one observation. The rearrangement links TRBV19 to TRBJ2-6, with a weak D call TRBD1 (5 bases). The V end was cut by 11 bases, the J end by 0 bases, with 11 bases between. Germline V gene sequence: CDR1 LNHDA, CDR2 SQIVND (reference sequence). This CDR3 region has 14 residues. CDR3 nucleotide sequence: TGTGCCGTGGGGCAGTTCTCTGGGGCCAACGTCCTGACTTTC. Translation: CAVGQFSGANVLTF.

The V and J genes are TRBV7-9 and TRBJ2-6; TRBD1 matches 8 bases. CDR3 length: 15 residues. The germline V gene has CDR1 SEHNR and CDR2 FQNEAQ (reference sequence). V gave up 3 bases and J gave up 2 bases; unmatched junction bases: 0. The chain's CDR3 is CASSLGQAGANVLTF. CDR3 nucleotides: TGTGCCAGCAGCTTGGGACAGGCTGGGGCCAACGTCCTGACTTTC.

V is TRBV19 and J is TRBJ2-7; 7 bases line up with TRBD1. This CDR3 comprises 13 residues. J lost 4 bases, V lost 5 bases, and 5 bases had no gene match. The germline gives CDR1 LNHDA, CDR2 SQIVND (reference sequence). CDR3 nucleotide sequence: TGTGCCAGTAGTCCTGACAGGGAATACGAGCAGTACTTC. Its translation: CASSPDREYEQYF.

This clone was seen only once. The CDR3 DNA is TGTGCCAGCGCCGCCCACTCCTACAATGAGCAGTTCTTC. It specifies CASAAHSYNEQFF. The chain combines TRBV25-1 with TRBJ2-1, with D unclear. The V end lost 8 bases, the J end lost 0 bases, and 8 bases lay between the germline ends. Germline CDR1 and CDR2: MGHDK and SYGVNS. The CDR3 contains 13 residues.